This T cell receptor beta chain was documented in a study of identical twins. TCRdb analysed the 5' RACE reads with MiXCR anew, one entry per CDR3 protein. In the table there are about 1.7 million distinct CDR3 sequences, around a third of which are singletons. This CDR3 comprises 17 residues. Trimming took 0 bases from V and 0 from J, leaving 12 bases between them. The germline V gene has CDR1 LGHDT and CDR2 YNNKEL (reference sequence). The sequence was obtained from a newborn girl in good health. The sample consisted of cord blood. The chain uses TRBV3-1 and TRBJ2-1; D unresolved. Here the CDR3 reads CASSQESGRSSYNEQFF. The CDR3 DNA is TGTGCCAGCAGCCAAGAATCAGGCCGGAGCTCCTACAATGAGCAGTTCTTC.